The rows below give T cell receptor beta chains drawn from one sample of a study of shared clonotypes between healthy human individuals. Profiling relied on immunoSEQ multiplex PCR, and the TCRdb table lists in-frame clones only, not all of them. The sample yields around 500,000 clones, about 80% seen once. Sequencing was done on a sample of PBMCs. These receptor sequences come from a woman aged 40-49 years in good health. Some clones in this sample may be carry-over from other donors' samples. Both conserved end residues are part of each CDR3. The order of the fields is V gene, clone size, D gene, J gene, CDR3 length, CDR3 protein, CDR3 DNA. The D gene is left open where the match is weak. Clone size is not always given. Where it is, it says once, few, many or a class for expanded clones.

V gene: TRBV27
clone size: -
D gene: TRBD1
J gene: TRBJ1-2
CDR3 length: 13
CDR3 protein: CASSWTGGYGYTF
CDR3 DNA: TGTGCCAGCAGTTGGACAGGGGGCTATGGCTACACCTTC

V gene: TRBV6-1
clone size: -
D gene: -
J gene: TRBJ1-5
CDR3 length: 14
CDR3 protein: CASSEDRVTQPQHF
CDR3 DNA: TGTGCCAGCAGTGAAGATAGGGTAACTCAGCCCCAGCATTTT

V gene: TRBV9
clone size: once
D gene: -
J gene: TRBJ2-7
CDR3 length: 15
CDR3 protein: CASSVGVVSSYEQYF
CDR3 DNA: TGTGCCAGCAGCGTAGGGGTGGTAAGCTCCTACGAGCAGTACTTC

V gene: TRBV2
clone size: -
D gene: -
J gene: TRBJ2-1
CDR3 length: 16
CDR3 protein: CASSERGETAYNEQFF
CDR3 DNA: TGTGCCAGCAGTGAACGGGGCGAAACCGCCTACAATGAGCAGTTCTTC

V gene: TRBV28
clone size: few
D gene: -
J gene: TRBJ2-7
CDR3 length: 13
CDR3 protein: CASNLDGTGEQYF
CDR3 DNA: TGTGCCAGCAACCTTGACGGAACCGGCGAGCAGTACTTC

V gene: TRBV7-9
clone size: few
D gene: -
J gene: TRBJ1-2
CDR3 length: 15
CDR3 protein: CASSPPYITNYGYTF
CDR3 DNA: TGTGCCAGCAGCCCCCCATACATAACTAACTATGGCTACACCTTC

V gene: TRBV6-4
clone size: few
D gene: TRBD1
J gene: TRBJ2-3
CDR3 length: 14
CDR3 protein: CASSDGQGADTQYF
CDR3 DNA: TGTGCCAGCAGTGACGGGCAGGGGGCAGATACGCAGTATTTT

V gene: TRBV4-1
clone size: -
D gene: -
J gene: TRBJ1-5
CDR3 length: 20
CDR3 protein: CASSQGAVYSRRGINQPQHF
CDR3 DNA: TGCGCCAGCAGCCAAGGCGCGGTATATTCCCGACGGGGGATCAATCAGCCCCAGCATTTT

V gene: TRBV4-2
clone size: once
D gene: -
J gene: TRBJ2-2
CDR3 length: 13
CDR3 protein: CASSGPDTGELFF
CDR3 DNA: TGTGCCAGCAGCGGGCCCGACACCGGGGAGCTGTTTTTT

V gene: TRBV25-1
clone size: -
D gene: -
J gene: TRBJ1-6
CDR3 length: 13
CDR3 protein: CASSRDANSPLHF
CDR3 DNA: TGTGCCAGCAGCCGGGACGCCAATTCACCCCTCCACTTT

V gene: TRBV30
clone size: few
D gene: -
J gene: TRBJ1-6
CDR3 length: 14
CDR3 protein: CAWRAGSYNSPLHF
CDR3 DNA: TGTGCCTGGAGGGCGGGCTCCTATAATTCACCCCTCCACTTT

V gene: TRBV5-1
clone size: -
D gene: -
J gene: TRBJ2-5
CDR3 length: 14
CDR3 protein: CASSWQGLGETQYF
CDR3 DNA: TGCGCCAGCAGCTGGCAGGGGCTTGGTGAGACCCAGTACTTC

V gene: TRBV18
clone size: few
D gene: -
J gene: TRBJ1-5
CDR3 length: 14
CDR3 protein: CASSQGNSNQPQHF
CDR3 DNA: TGTGCCAGCTCACAGGGCAATAGCAATCAGCCCCAGCATTTT

V gene: TRBV27
clone size: -
D gene: TRBD1
J gene: TRBJ2-7
CDR3 length: 12
CDR3 protein: CASWTGAREQYF
CDR3 DNA: TGTGCCAGCTGGACAGGGGCCAGGGAGCAGTACTTC

V gene: TRBV9
clone size: -
D gene: TRBD2
J gene: TRBJ2-1
CDR3 length: 17
CDR3 protein: CASSVYGGRAGDNEQFF
CDR3 DNA: TGTGCCAGCAGCGTATATGGCGGGAGGGCGGGGGACAATGAGCAGTTCTTC

V gene: TRBV9
clone size: -
D gene: -
J gene: TRBJ2-2
CDR3 length: 16
CDR3 protein: CASSVEGGKATGELFF
CDR3 DNA: TGTGCCAGCAGCGTAGAAGGCGGGAAGGCCACCGGGGAGCTGTTTTTT

V gene: TRBV5-1
clone size: -
D gene: -
J gene: TRBJ2-3
CDR3 length: 15
CDR3 protein: CASSLGLLSTDTQYF
CDR3 DNA: TGCGCCAGCAGCTTGGGACTCCTTAGCACAGATACGCAGTATTTT

V gene: TRBV29-1
clone size: -
D gene: -
J gene: TRBJ2-5
CDR3 length: 14
CDR3 protein: CSVENLSATETQYF
CDR3 DNA: TGCAGCGTTGAGAATTTGAGTGCAACGGAGACCCAGTACTTC

V gene: TRBV27
clone size: -
D gene: -
J gene: TRBJ2-7
CDR3 length: 12
CDR3 protein: CASSRRGDEQYF
CDR3 DNA: TGTGCCAGTTCCCGCAGGGGCGACGAGCAGTACTTC

V gene: TRBV29-1
clone size: once
D gene: TRBD2
J gene: TRBJ2-1
CDR3 length: 13
CDR3 protein: CSVVNSGIEEQFF
CDR3 DNA: TGCAGCGTTGTTAATAGCGGGATAGAGGAGCAGTTCTTC

V gene: TRBV9
clone size: few
D gene: -
J gene: TRBJ2-2
CDR3 length: 16
CDR3 protein: CASSVGVSEATGELFF
CDR3 DNA: TGTGCCAGCAGCGTAGGGGTTAGCGAGGCCACCGGGGAGCTGTTTTTT

V gene: TRBV12-5
clone size: -
D gene: TRBD2
J gene: TRBJ2-1
CDR3 length: 16
CDR3 protein: CASGLGKGLVSDEQFF
CDR3 DNA: TGTGCTAGTGGTTTAGGGAAGGGACTAGTGTCAGATGAGCAGTTCTTC